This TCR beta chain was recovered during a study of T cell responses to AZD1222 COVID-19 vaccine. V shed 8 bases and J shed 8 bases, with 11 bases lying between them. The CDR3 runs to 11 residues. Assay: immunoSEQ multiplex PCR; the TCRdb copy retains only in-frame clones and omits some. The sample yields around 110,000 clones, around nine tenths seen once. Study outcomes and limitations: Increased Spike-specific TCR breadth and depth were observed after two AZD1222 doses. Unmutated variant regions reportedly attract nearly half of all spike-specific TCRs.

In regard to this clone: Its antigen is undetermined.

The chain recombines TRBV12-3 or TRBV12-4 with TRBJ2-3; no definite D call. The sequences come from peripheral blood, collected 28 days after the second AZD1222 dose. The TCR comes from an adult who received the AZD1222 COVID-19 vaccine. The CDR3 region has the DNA TGTGCCAGCGGGTTAGCAGGTACGCAGTATTTT. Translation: CASGLAGTQYF.